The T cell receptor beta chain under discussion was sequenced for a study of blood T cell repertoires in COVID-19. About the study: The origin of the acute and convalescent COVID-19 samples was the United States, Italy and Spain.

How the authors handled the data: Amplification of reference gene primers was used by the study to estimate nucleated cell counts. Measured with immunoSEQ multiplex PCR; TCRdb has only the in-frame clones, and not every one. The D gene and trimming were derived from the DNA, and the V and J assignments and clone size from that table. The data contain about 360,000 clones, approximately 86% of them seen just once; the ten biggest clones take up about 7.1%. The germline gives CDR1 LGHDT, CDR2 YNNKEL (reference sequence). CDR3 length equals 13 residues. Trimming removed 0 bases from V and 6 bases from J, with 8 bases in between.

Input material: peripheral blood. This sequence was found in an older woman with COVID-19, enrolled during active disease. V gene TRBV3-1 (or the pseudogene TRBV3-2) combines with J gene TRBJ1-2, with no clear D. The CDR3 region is CASSQEVGNGYTF. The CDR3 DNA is TGTGCCAGCAGCCAAGAAGTGGGCAATGGCTACACCTTC.